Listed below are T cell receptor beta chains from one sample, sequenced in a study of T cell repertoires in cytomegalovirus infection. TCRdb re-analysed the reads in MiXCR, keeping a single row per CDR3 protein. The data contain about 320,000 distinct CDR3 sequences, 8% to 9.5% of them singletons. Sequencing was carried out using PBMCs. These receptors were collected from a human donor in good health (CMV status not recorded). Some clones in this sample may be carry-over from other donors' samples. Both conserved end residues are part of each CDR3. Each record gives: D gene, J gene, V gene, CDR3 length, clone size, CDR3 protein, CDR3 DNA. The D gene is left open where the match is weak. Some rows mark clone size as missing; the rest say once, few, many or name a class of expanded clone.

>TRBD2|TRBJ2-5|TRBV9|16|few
CASSSGLAGGKETQYF
TGTGCCAGCAGCTCAGGACTAGCGGGGGGGAAAGAGACCCAGTACTTC
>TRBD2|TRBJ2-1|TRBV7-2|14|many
CASSFGTSENEQFF
TGTGCCAGCAGCTTCGGGACTAGTGAGAATGAGCAGTTCTTC
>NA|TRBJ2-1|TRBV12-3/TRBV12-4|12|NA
CASSLGHRVRFF
TGTGCCAGCAGTCTGGGACACAGGGTTCGGTTCTTC
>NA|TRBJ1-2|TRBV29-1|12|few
CSVDPLRAGYTF
TGCAGCGTTGATCCCCTACGGGCTGGCTACACCTTC
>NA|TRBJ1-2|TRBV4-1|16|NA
CASSQEGTGSVTGYTF
TGCGCCAGCAGCCAAGAGGGTACGGGATCCGTCACTGGCTACACCTTC
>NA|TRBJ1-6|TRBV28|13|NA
CASSFPENSPLHF
TGTGCCAGCAGTTTTCCCGAAAATTCACCCCTCCACTTT
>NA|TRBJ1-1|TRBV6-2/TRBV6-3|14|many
CASSRRDINTEAFF
TGTGCCAGCAGCCGCCGGGACATAAACACTGAAGCTTTCTTT
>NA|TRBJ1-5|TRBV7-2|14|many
CASSLYAPDQPQHF
TGTGCCAGCAGCTTATACGCCCCCGATCAGCCCCAGCATTTT
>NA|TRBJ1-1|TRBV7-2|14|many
CASSLALRNTEAFF
TGTGCCAGCAGCTTAGCGCTACGGAACACTGAAGCTTTCTTT
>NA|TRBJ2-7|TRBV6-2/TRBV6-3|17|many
CASSYPIKAGLTYEQYF
TGTGCCAGCAGTTACCCTATAAAGGCGGGCCTCACCTACGAGCAGTACTTC
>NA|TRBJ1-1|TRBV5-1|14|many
CASSLGSYKPEAFF
TGCGCCAGCAGCTTGGGGTCGTACAAACCTGAAGCTTTCTTT
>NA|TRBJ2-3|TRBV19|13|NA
CASSIQRVDTQYF
TGTGCCAGTAGTATTCAGAGGGTGGATACGCAGTATTTT
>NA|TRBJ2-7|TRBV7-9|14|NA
CASSPTGVLDEQYF
TGTGCCAGCAGCCCGACCGGGGTTCTGGACGAGCAGTACTTC
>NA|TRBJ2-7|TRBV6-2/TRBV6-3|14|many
CASSYSGRTYEQYF
TGTGCCAGCAGTTACTCCGGCAGAACCTACGAGCAGTACTTC
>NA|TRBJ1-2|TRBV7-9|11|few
CASSFSMDYTF
TGTGCCAGCAGCTTCTCTATGGACTACACCTTC
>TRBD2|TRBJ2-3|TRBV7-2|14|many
CASSSREPPDTQYF
TGTGCCAGCAGCTCGCGGGAGCCCCCAGATACGCAGTATTTT
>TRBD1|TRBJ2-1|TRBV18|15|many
CASSHDGTAYNEQFF
TGTGCCAGCTCACACGACGGGACAGCTTACAATGAGCAGTTCTTC
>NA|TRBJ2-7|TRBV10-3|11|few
CATSRAYEQYF
TGTGCCACCTCAAGAGCCTACGAGCAGTACTTC
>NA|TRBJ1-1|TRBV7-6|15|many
CASAQRAGGNTEAFF
TGTGCCAGCGCTCAGAGAGCAGGAGGGAACACTGAAGCTTTCTTT
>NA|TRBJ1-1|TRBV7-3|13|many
CASSVQGNTEAFF
TGTGCCAGCAGCGTACAGGGGAACACTGAAGCTTTCTTT
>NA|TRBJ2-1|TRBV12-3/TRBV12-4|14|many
CASRVDTPYNEQFF
TGTGCCAGCAGGGTGGACACCCCCTACAATGAGCAGTTCTTC
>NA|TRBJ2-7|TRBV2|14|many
CASSETLMINEQYF
TGTGCCAGCAGTGAGACACTCATGATTAACGAGCAGTACTTC
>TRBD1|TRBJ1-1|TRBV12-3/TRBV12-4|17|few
CASSFSVGQTQNTEAFF
TGTGCCAGCAGTTTCTCGGTGGGACAGACTCAGAACACTGAAGCTTTCTTT
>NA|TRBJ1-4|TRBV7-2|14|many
CASSSGGGLEKLFF
TGTGCCAGCAGCTCGGGCGGGGGGTTAGAAAAACTGTTTTTT
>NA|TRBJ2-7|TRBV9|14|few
CASSVGQSPYEQYF
TGTGCCAGCAGCGTCGGACAGAGTCCTTACGAGCAGTACTTC
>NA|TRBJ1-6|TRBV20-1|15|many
CSARQGSSYNSPLHF
TGCAGTGCTAGACAGGGTAGCTCCTATAATTCACCCCTCCACTTT
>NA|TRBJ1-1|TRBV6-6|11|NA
CASSSRGRAFF
TGTGCCAGCAGTTCACGTGGACGAGCTTTCTTT
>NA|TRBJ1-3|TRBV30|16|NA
CAWSVGAPTSGNTIYF
TGTGCCTGGAGTGTCGGAGCACCTACCTCTGGAAACACCATATATTTT
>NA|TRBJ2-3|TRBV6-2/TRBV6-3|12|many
CASSYSWDTQYF
TGTGCCAGCAGTTACTCCTGGGATACGCAGTATTTT
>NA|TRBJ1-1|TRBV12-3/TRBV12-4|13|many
CASSFQTGSEAFF
TGTGCCAGCAGTTTTCAGACAGGCTCTGAAGCTTTCTTT
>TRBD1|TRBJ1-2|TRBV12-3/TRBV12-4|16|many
CASSSTTDRPGGGYTF
TGTGCCAGCAGTTCCACAACCGACAGGCCAGGGGGTGGCTACACCTTC
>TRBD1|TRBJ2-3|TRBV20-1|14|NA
CSATPTGSTDTQYF
TGCAGTGCTACTCCGACAGGGAGCACAGATACGCAGTATTTT
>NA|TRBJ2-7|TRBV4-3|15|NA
CASSQDPGESNEQYF
TGCGCCAGCAGCCAAGATCCAGGGGAATCCAACGAGCAGTACTTC
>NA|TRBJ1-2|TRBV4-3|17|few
CASSHTGVQGLYYGYTF
TGCGCCAGCAGCCACACCGGAGTACAGGGATTGTACTATGGCTACACCTTC
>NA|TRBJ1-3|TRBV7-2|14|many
CASSFDSSGNTIYF
TGTGCCAGCAGCTTCGACAGTTCCGGAAACACCATATATTTT
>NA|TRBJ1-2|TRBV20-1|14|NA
CSASPPGTNYGYTF
TGCAGTGCTAGCCCGCCGGGAACTAACTATGGCTACACCTTC
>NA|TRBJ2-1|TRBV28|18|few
CASRSLPTISDTYNEQFF
TGTGCCAGCAGGTCCCTCCCAACTATTTCGGACACCTACAATGAGCAGTTCTTC
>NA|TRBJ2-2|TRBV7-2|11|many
CASSPHGELFF
TGTGCCAGCAGCCCCCACGGGGAGCTGTTTTTT
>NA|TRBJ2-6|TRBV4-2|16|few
CASSQETGSGANVLTF
TGTGCCAGCAGCCAAGAGACGGGCTCTGGGGCCAACGTCCTGACTTTC
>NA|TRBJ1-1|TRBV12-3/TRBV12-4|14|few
CASSLAGAGTEAFF
TGTGCCAGCAGTTTAGCGGGGGCCGGCACTGAAGCTTTCTTT
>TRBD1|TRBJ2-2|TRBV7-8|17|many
CASSQRRTGWNTGELFF
TGTGCCAGCAGCCAGAGAAGGACAGGTTGGAACACCGGGGAGCTGTTTTTT
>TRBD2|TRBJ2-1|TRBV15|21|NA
CATSRDWTQPGLAGFDNEQFF
TGTGCCACCAGCAGAGATTGGACACAGCCGGGACTAGCGGGATTCGACAATGAGCAGTTCTTC
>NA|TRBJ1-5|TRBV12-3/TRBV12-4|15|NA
CASSLAQGFNQPQHF
TGTGCCAGCAGTTTAGCGCAGGGCTTCAATCAGCCCCAGCATTTT
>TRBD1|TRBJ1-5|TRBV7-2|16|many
CASSLGSPGGNQPQHF
TGTGCCAGCAGCTTAGGGTCCCCAGGGGGAAACCAGCCCCAGCATTTT